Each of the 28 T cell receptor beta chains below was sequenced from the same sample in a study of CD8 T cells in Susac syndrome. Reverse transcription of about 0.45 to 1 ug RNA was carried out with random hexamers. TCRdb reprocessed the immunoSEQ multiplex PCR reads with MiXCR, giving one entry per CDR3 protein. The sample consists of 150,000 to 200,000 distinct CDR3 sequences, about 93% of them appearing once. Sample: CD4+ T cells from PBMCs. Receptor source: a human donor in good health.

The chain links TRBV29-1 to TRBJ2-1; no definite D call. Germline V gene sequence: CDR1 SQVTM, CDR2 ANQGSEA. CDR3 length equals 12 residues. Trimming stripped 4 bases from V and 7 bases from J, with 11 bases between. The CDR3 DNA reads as TGCAGCGTTGCGCAGCTAAGAAATGAGCAGTTCTTC. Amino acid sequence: CSVAQLRNEQFF.

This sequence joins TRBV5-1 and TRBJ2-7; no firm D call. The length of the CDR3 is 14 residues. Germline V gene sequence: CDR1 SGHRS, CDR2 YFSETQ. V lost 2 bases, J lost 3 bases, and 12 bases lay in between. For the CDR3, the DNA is TGCGCCAGCAGCTTTGGTACGGAATACTACGAGCAGTACTTC. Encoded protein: CASSFGTEYYEQYF.

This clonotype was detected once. The CDR3 spells CSVEVISSTDTQYF. CDR3 DNA sequence: TGCAGCGTTGAAGTCATTTCTAGCACAGATACGCAGTATTTT. The chain links TRBV29-1 to TRBJ2-3; D gene ambiguous. The CDR3 is made up of 14 amino acids. Deletions cut 1 base from V and 0 bases from J, with 8 bases between. Germline-derived CDR1 and CDR2 are SQVTM and ANQGSEA.

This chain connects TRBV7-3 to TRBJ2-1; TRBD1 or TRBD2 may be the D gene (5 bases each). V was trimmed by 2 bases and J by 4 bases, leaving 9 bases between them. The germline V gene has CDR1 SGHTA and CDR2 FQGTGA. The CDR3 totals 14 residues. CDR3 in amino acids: CASSLGTEYNEQFF. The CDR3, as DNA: TGTGCCAGCAGCTTAGGGACGGAGTACAATGAGCAGTTCTTC.

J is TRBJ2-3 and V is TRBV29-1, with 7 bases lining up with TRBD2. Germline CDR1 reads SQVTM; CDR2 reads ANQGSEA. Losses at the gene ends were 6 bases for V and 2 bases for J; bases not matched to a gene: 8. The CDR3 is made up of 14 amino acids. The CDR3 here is CSVGPGLHTDTQYF. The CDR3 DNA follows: TGCAGCGTCGGCCCGGGACTACACACAGATACGCAGTATTTT.

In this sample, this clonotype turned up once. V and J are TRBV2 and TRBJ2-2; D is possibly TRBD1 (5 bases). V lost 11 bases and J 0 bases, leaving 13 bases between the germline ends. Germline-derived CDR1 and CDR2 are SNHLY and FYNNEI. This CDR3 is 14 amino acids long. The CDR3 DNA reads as TGTGCCGGCGCGCAGGGTACGAACACCGGGGAGCTGTTTTTT. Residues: CAGAQGTNTGELFF.

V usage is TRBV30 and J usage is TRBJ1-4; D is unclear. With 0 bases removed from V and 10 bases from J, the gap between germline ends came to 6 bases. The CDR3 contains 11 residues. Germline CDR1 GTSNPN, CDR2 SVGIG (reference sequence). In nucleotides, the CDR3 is TGTGCCTGGAGTGTGCAAAGAAAACTGTTTTTT. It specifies CAWSVQRKLFF.

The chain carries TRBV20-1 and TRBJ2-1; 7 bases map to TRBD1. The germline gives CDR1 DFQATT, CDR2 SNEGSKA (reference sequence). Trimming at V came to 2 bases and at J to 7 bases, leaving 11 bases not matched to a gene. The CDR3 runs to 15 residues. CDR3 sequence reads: CSARTGTVNFNEQFF. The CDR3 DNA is TGCAGTGCTAGAACCGGGACAGTGAATTTTAATGAGCAGTTCTTC.

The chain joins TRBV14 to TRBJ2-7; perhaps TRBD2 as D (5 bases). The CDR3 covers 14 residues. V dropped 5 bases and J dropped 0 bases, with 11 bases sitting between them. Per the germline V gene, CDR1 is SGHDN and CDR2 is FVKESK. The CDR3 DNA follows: TGTGCCAGCAGCAGGGAGACCGCCTCCTACGAGCAGTACTTC. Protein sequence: CASSRETASYEQYF.

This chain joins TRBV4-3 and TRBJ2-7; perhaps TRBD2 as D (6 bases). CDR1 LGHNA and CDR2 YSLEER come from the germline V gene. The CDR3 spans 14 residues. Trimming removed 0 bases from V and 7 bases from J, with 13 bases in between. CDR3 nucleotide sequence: TGCGCCAGCAGCCAAGATTTTGCGGCGGGGGAGCAGTACTTC. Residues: CASSQDFAAGEQYF.

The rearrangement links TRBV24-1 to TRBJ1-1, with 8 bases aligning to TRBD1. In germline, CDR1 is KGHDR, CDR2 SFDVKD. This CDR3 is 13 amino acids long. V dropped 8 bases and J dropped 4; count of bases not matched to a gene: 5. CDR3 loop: CATIGQGGTEAFF. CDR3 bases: TGTGCCACCATTGGACAGGGAGGCACTGAAGCTTTCTTT.

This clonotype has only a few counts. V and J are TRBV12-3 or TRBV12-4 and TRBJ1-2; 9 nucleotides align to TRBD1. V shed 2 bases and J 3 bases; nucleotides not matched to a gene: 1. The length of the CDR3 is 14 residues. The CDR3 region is CASSLWDRDYGYTF. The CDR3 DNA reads TGTGCCAGCAGTTTATGGGACAGGGACTATGGCTACACCTTC.

The CDR3 bases are TGCAGTGCTTGGGACAACGGCCCTGAAGCTTTCTTT. Encoded protein: CSAWDNGPEAFF. The rearrangement joins TRBV20-1 to TRBJ1-1; D is possibly TRBD1 (6 bases). The V end lost 5 bases, the J end lost 6 bases, and 13 bases lay between the germline ends. The CDR3 sequence is 12 residues long. Germline V CDR1 and CDR2: DFQATT, SNEGSKA (reference sequence).

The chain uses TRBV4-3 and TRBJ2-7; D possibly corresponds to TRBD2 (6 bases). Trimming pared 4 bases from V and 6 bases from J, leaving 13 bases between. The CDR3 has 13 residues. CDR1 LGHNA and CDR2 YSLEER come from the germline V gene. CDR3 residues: CASSLLGGREQYF. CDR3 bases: TGCGCCAGCAGCCTCCTCGGGGGTCGCGAGCAGTACTTC.

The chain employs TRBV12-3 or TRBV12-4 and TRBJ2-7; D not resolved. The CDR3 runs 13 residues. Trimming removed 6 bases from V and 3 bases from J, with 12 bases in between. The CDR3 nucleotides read TGTGCCAGCAGCCGAGGACGGATCTACGAGCAGTACTTC. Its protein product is CASSRGRIYEQYF.

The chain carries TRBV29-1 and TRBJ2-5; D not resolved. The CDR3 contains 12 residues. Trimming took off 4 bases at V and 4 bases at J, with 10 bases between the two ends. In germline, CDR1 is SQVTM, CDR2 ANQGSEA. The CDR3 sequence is CSVGRVRETQYF. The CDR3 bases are TGCAGCGTTGGAAGGGTCCGAGAGACCCAGTACTTC. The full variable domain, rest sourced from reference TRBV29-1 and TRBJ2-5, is SAVISQKPSRDICQRGTSLTIQCQVDSQVTMMFWYRQQPGQSLTLIATANQGSEATYESGFVIDKFPISRPNLTFSTLTVSNMSPEDSSIYLCSVGRVRETQYFGPGTRLLVL.

The DNA for the CDR3 is TGCGCCAGCAGCCAAGTATTAGCGGGGGCCTACGAGCAGTACTTC. Its protein is CASSQVLAGAYEQYF. V is TRBV4-3 and J is TRBJ2-7; 9 positions match TRBD2. The CDR3 loop spans 15 amino acids. Germline V CDR1 and CDR2: LGHNA, YSLEER. V was clipped by 1 base and J by 2 bases; unmatched bases: 3.

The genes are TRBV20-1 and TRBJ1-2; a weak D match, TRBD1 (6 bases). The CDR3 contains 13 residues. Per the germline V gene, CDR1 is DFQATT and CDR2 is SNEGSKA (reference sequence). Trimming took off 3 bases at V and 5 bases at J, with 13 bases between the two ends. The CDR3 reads CSASTGFGYGYTF. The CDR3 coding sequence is TGCAGTGCTAGTACAGGGTTTGGGTATGGCTACACCTTC.

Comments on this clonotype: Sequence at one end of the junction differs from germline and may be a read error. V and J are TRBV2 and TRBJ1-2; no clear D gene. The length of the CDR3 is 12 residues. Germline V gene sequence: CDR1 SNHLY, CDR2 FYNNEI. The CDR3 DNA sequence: TGTGCCGGCAGGACTCTAAACTATGGCTACACCTTC. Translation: CAGRTLNYGYTF.

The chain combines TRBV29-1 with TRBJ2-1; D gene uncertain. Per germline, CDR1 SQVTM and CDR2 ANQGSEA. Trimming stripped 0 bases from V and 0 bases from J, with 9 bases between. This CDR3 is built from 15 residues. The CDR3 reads CSVEDPGDSYNEQFF. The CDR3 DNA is TGCAGCGTTGAAGATCCGGGTGACTCCTACAATGAGCAGTTCTTC.

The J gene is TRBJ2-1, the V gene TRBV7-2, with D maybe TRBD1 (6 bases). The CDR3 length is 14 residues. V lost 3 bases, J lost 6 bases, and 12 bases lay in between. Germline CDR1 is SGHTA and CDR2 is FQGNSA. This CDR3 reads CASSLGAGPNEQFF. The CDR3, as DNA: TGTGCCAGCAGCTTGGGGGCTGGCCCCAATGAGCAGTTCTTC.

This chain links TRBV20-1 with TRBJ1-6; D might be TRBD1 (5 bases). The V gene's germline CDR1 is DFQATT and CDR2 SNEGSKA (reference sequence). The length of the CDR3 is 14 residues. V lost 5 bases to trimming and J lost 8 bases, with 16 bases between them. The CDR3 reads CSAAVGTRDSPLHF. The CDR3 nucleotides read TGCAGTGCTGCGGTCGGGACGAGAGATTCACCCCTCCACTTT.

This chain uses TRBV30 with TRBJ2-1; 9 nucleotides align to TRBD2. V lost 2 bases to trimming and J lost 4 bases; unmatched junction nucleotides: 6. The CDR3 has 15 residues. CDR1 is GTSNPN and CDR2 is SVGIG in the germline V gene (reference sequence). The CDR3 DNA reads TGTGCCTGGAGTCGGACTAGCGTACCTTACAATGAGCAGTTCTTC. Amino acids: CAWSRTSVPYNEQFF.

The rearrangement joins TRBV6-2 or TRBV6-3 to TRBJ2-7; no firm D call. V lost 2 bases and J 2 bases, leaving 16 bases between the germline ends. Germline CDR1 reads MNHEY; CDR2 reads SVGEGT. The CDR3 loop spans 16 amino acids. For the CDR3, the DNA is TGTGCCAGCAGTTACGGAGAGAAGGGCAACACCTACGAGCAGTACTTC. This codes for CASSYGEKGNTYEQYF.

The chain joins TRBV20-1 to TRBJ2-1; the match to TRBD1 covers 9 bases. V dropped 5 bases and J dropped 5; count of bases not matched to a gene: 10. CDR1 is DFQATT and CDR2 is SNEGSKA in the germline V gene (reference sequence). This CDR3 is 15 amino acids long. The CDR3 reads CSADGGTGLNNEQFF. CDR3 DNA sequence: TGCAGTGCTGATGGCGGGACAGGGTTAAACAATGAGCAGTTCTTC.

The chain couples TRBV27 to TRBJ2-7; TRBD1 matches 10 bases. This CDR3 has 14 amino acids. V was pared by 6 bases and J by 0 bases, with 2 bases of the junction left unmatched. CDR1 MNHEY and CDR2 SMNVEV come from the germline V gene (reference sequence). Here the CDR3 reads CASRTGGLSYEQYF. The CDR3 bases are TGTGCCAGCAGGACAGGGGGCCTCTCCTACGAGCAGTACTTC.

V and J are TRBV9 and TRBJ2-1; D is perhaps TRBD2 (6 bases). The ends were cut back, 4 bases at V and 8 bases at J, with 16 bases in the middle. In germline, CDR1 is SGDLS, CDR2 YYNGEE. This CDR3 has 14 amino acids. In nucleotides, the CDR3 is TGTGCCAGCAGCACCCTAGCAGCTAGCGATGAGCAGTTCTTC. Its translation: CASSTLAASDEQFF. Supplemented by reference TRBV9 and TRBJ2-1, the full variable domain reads DSGVTQTPKHLITATGQRVTLRCSPRSGDLSVYWYQQSLDQGLQFLIQYYNGEERAKGNILERFSAQQFPDLHSELNLSSLELGDSALYFCASSTLAASDEQFFGPGTRLTVL.

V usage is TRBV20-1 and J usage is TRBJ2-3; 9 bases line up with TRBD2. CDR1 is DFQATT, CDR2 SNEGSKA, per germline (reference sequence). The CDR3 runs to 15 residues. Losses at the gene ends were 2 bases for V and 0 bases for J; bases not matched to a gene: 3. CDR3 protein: CSARPSGASTDTQYF. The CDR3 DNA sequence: TGCAGTGCTAGACCTAGCGGGGCTAGCACAGATACGCAGTATTTT.